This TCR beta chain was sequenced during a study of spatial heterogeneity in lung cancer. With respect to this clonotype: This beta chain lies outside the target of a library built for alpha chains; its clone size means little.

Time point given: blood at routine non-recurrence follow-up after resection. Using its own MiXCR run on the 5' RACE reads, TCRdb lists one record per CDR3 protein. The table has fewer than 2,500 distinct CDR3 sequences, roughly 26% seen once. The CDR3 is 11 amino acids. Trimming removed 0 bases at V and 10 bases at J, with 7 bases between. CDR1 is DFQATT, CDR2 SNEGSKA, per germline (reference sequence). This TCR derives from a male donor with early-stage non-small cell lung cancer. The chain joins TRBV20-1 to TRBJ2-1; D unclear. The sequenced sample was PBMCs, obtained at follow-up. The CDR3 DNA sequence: TGCAGTGCTAGAGATTACCGAGAGCAGTTCTTC. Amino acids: CSARDYREQFF.